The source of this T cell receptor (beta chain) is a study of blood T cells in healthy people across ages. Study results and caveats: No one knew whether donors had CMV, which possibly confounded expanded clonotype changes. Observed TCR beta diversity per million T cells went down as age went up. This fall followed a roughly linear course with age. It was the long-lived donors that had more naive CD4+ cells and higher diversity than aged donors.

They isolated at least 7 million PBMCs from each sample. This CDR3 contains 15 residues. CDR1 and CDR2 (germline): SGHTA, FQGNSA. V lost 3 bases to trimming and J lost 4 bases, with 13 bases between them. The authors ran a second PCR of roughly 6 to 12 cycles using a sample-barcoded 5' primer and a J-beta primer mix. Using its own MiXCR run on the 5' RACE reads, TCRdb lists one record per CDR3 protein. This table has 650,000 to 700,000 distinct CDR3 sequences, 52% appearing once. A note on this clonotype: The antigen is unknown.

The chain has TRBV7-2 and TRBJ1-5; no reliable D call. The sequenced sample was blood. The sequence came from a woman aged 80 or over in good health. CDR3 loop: CASSFSDGGNQPQHF. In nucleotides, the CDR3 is TGTGCCAGCAGCTTCTCCGACGGTGGAAATCAGCCCCAGCATTTT.